This T cell receptor beta chain appears in the sequencing data of a study of CD8+ T cells in alopecia areata. In the case of this clone: Its target is not known.

The authors extracted RNA and reverse transcribed it into cDNA as the sequencing template. Sequenced by immunoSEQ multiplex PCR; TCRdb stores in-frame clones only, minus some. The table lists more than 95,000 clones, around 50% of them singletons. CD4+ and CD8+ T cells were sorted from PBMCs stained for CD3, CD4 and CD8. Germline V gene data show CDR1 as MNHNS and CDR2 as SASEGT. Losses at the gene ends were 6 bases for V and 4 bases for J; bases not matched to a gene: 2. The CDR3 spans 13 residues. Study-level findings and limits: Across lesional scalp, and particularly alopecia totalis/universalis, clonality surpassed that of normal scalp.

This chain joins TRBV6-1 and TRBJ2-5; TRBD1 aligns across 10 bases. The receptor was derived from a human donor in good health. The specimen was CD4+ T cells sorted from blood. The CDR3 region is CASSRDRGETQYF. CDR3 DNA sequence: TGTGCCAGCAGCAGGGACAGGGGAGAGACCCAGTACTTC.